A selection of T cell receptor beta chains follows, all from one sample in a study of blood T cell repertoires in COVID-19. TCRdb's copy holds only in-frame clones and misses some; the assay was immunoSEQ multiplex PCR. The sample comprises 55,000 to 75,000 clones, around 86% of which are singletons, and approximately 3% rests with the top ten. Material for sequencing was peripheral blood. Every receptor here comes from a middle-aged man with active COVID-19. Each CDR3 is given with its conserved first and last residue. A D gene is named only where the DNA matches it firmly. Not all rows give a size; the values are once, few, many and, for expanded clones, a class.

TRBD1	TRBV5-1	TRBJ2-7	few	CASSSATGKYF	TGCGCCAGCAGCTCCGCGACAGGGAAGTACTTC
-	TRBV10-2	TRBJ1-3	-	CASSQGFGNTIYF	TGCGCCAGCAGTCAGGGATTTGGAAACACCATATATTTT
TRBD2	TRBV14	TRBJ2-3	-	CASSHYGRAPDTQYF	TGTGCCAGCAGCCATTACGGGAGGGCCCCAGATACGCAGTATTTT
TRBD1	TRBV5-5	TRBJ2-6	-	CASSSGQGGSGANVLTF	TGTGCCAGCAGCTCAGGACAGGGGGGCTCTGGGGCCAACGTCCTGACTTTC
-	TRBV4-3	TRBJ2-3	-	CASSQGADIPTDTQYF	TGCGCCAGCAGCCAAGGGGCGGACATCCCCACAGATACGCAGTATTTT
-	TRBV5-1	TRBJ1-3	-	CASSELGNTIYF	TGCGCCAGCAGCGAACTTGGAAACACCATATATTTT
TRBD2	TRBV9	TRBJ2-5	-	CASSVGGRVETQYF	TGTGCCAGCAGCGTAGGAGGGAGGGTCGAGACCCAGTACTTC
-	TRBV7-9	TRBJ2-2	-	CASSFRGDTGELFF	TGTGCCAGCAGCTTCAGGGGGGACACCGGGGAGCTGTTTTTT
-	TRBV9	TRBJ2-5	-	CASSSRVRETQYF	TGTGCCAGCAGCTCCCGGGTGCGAGAGACCCAGTACTTC
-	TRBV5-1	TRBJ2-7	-	CASSLARGKYEQYF	TGCGCCAGCAGCTTGGCCAGGGGTAAATACGAGCAGTACTTC
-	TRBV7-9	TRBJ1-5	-	CASSLVGGAPSNQPQHF	TGTGCCAGCAGCTTAGTAGGCGGGGCCCCTAGCAATCAGCCCCAGCATTTT
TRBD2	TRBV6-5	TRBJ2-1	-	CASTTSGGYNEQFF	TGTGCCAGCACCACTAGCGGGGGATACAATGAGCAGTTCTTC
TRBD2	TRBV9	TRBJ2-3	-	CASSEAGGRDTQYF	TGTGCCAGCAGCGAGGCGGGGGGGAGAGATACGCAGTATTTT
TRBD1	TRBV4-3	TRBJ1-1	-	CASSQVGQGDTEAFF	TGCGCCAGCAGCCAAGTAGGACAGGGGGACACTGAAGCTTTCTTT
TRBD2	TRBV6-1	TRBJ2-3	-	CASSERAGGTDTQYF	TGTGCCAGCAGTGAACGGGCGGGGGGCACAGATACGCAGTATTTT
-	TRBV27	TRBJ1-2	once	CASSMSRDGYTF	TGTGCCAGCAGTATGAGTCGGGATGGCTACACCTTC
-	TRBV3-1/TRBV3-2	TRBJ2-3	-	CASSQAGRRADTQYF	TGTGCCAGCAGCCAAGCGGGAAGGCGGGCAGATACGCAGTATTTT
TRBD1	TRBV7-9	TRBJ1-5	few	CASSSGQGSSYSNQPQHF	TGTGCCAGCAGCTCGGGACAGGGGTCATCTTACAGCAATCAGCCCCAGCATTTT
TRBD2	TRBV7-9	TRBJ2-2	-	CASRLAGRTGELFF	TGTGCCAGCAGGCTAGCGGGAAGGACCGGGGAGCTGTTTTTT
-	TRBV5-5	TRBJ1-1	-	CASIGGVGTEAFF	TGTGCCAGCATAGGCGGGGTTGGCACTGAAGCTTTCTTT
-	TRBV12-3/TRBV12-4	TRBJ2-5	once	CASSLVGYGTQYF	TGTGCCAGCAGCCTCGTTGGTTACGGGACCCAGTACTTC
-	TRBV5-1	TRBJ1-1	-	CASSLDPGGMNTEAFF	TGCGCCAGCAGCTTGGACCCGGGGGGGATGAACACTGAAGCTTTCTTT
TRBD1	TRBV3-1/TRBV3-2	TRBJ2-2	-	CASSQLLGQGSRGAGELFF	TGTGCCAGCAGCCAACTTCTGGGACAGGGGTCGAGAGGGGCCGGGGAGCTGTTTTTT
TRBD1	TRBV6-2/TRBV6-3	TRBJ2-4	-	CASSYRDRGSKYF	TGTGCCAGCAGTTACAGGGACAGGGGGTCGAAGTACTTC
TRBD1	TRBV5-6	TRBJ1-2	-	CASSPRGQGINYGYTF	TGTGCCAGCAGCCCCCGTGGACAGGGAATCAACTATGGCTACACCTTC
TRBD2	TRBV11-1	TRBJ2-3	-	CASSQGSGSRTDTQYF	TGTGCCAGCAGCCAAGGTAGCGGGAGCCGCACAGATACGCAGTATTTT
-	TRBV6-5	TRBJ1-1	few	CASSRTVEANTEAFF	TGTGCCAGCAGTCGAACGGTGGAGGCGAACACTGAAGCTTTCTTT
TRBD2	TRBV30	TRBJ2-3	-	CAWGGTSGTDTQYF	TGTGCCTGGGGGGGAACTAGCGGCACAGATACGCAGTATTTT
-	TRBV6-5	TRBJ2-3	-	CASSLTGFGGTQYF	TGTGCCAGCAGCCTGACAGGTTTCGGCGGTACGCAGTATTTT
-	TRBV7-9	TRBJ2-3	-	CASSLHHGGTDTQYF	TGTGCCAGCAGCTTACACCACGGGGGCACAGATACGCAGTATTTT
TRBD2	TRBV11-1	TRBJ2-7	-	CASSHGTKRAYEQYF	TGTGCCAGCAGCCACGGGACTAAGCGTGCCTACGAGCAGTACTTC
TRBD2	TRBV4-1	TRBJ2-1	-	CASSQLGSGGANEQFF	TGCGCCAGCAGCCAATTGGGTAGCGGGGGGGCGAATGAGCAGTTCTTC
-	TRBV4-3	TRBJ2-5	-	CASSQDTGRQTQYF	TGCGCCAGCAGCCAGGACACAGGGCGGCAGACCCAGTACTTC
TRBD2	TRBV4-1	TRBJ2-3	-	CASSPGLAGLLDTQYF	TGCGCCAGCAGCCCCGGACTAGCGGGTCTCTTGGATACGCAGTATTTT
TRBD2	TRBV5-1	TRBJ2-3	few	CASSLPSGASTDTQYF	TGCGCCAGCAGCTTGCCTAGCGGGGCTAGCACAGATACGCAGTATTTT
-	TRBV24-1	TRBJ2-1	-	CATSDLGGGEQFF	TGTGCCACCAGTGATTTGGGTGGAGGGGAGCAGTTCTTC
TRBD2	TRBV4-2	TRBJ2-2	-	CASSQGTSGSPTGELFF	TGTGCCAGCAGCCAGGGGACTAGCGGGAGCCCCACCGGGGAGCTGTTTTTT
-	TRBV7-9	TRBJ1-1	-	CASSRSSGGGNEAFF	TGTGCCAGCAGTCGCTCGTCGGGCGGGGGGAATGAAGCTTTCTTT
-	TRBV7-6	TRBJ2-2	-	CASSWSQGKTGELFF	TGTGCCAGCAGCTGGAGCCAGGGAAAAACCGGGGAGCTGTTTTTT
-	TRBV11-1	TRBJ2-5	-	CASSPGGQETQYF	TGTGCCAGCAGCCCCGGGGGCCAAGAGACCCAGTACTTC
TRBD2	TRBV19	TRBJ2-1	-	CASSLRTSGSNEQFF	TGTGCCAGTAGTCTTCGGACTAGCGGGAGCAATGAGCAGTTCTTC
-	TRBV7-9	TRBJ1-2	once	CASSLVSQGNGYTF	TGTGCCAGCAGCTTAGTATCCCAGGGGAATGGCTACACCTTC
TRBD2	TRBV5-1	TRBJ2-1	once	CASSLGGSGTYNEQFF	TGCGCCAGCAGCTTGGGTGGTAGCGGGACCTACAATGAGCAGTTCTTC
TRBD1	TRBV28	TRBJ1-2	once	CASSPDRGRGYTF	TGTGCCAGCAGTCCGGACAGGGGGCGAGGCTACACCTTC
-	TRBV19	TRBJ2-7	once	CASKLSGPTYEQYF	TGTGCCAGTAAGCTCTCAGGGCCCACCTACGAGCAGTACTTC
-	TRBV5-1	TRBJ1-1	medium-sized	CASSSGRLRTEAFF	TGCGCCAGCAGCTCGGGTCGGTTGCGCACTGAAGCTTTCTTT
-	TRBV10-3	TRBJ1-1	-	CAISSDKNTEAFF	TGTGCCATCAGTTCCGACAAGAACACTGAAGCTTTCTTT
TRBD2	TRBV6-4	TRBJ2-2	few	CASSEGLAATDSGELFF	TGTGCCAGCAGTGAAGGACTAGCGGCAACCGATTCCGGGGAGCTGTTTTTT
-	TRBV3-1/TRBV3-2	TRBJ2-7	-	CASSHGTPYEQYF	TGTGCCAGCAGCCATGGGACACCTTACGAGCAGTACTTC
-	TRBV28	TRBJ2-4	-	CASRRSGARGTNIQYF	TGTGCCAGCAGACGATCGGGAGCCCGGGGGACAAACATTCAGTACTTC
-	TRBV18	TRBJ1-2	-	CASSPTTGTSIDGYTF	TGTGCCAGCTCACCCACAACCGGGACATCTATCGATGGCTACACCTTC
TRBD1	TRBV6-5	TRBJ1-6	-	CASSYRTGDSPLHF	TGTGCCAGCAGTTACCGTACAGGGGATTCACCCCTCCACTTT
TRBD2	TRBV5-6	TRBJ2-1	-	CASSLSHRGSRYNEQFF	TGTGCCAGCAGCTTGTCCCACCGCGGGAGCCGCTACAATGAGCAGTTCTTC